The 9 T cell receptor beta chains listed next were all sequenced from one sample in a study of shared clonotypes between healthy human individuals. Here immunoSEQ multiplex PCR was the method, and the copy in TCRdb shows in-frame clones only, minus some. This sample yields around 560,000 clones, of which about 95% are seen a single time; about 0.11% belongs to the top ten. Cells designated naive CD8 were CD45RO-negative and were positively selected for CCR7, with terminally differentiated effector memory CD45RA+ cells excluded. The sequenced sample was naive CD8+ T cells sorted from blood. The source is a woman younger than 45 in good health.

Details on this clone: Other DNA sequences of this sample code for an identical CDR3. The chain has TRBV27 and TRBJ2-1; 9 bases fit TRBD2. V was pared by 1 base and J by 4 bases, with 2 bases of the junction left unmatched. This CDR3 is built from 15 residues. CDR1 MNHEY and CDR2 SMNVEV come from the germline V gene (reference sequence). DNA for the CDR3: TGTGCCAGCAGTTTATTAGCGGGAGCGTACAATGAGCAGTTCTTC. It is translated as CASSLLAGAYNEQFF.

J is TRBJ2-7 and V is TRBV6-6; either TRBD1 or TRBD2 may supply D (5 bases each). The CDR3 totals 12 residues. Looked up from germline, CDR1 is MNHNY and CDR2 is SVGAGI (reference sequence). V lost 8 bases, J lost 2 bases, and 10 bases lay in between. Written as DNA, the CDR3 is TGTGCCAGCTGGGACGCGGCCTACGAGCAGTACTTC. It yields the protein CASWDAAYEQYF.

The chain uses TRBV6-5 and TRBJ1-2, with no clear D. Per germline, CDR1 MNHEY and CDR2 SVGAGI. Between the trimmed V and J ends, which lost 6 bases and 1 base, there was a span of 6 bases. This CDR3 comprises 12 residues. CDR3 sequence reads: CASSPLNYGYTF. The DNA of the CDR3 is TGTGCCAGCAGCCCCCTTAACTATGGCTACACCTTC.

This chain connects TRBV4-2 to TRBJ2-7; D call uncertain. Germline V gene data show CDR1 as LGHNA and CDR2 as YNFKEQ. Trimming pared 0 bases from V and 0 bases from J, leaving 6 bases between. The CDR3 loop spans 14 amino acids. The CDR3 nucleotides read TGTGCCAGCAGCCAAGATGAGAGCTCCTACGAGCAGTACTTC. It encodes CASSQDESSYEQYF.

The CDR3 loop is CASSPRQGSGHWYF. CDR3 coding DNA: TGTGCCAGCAGTCCCCGACAGGGGTCGGGCCATTGGTACTTC. The chain recombines TRBV27 with TRBJ2-7; 8 bases are shared with TRBD1. CDR3 size: 14 residues. Per germline, CDR1 MNHEY and CDR2 SMNVEV (reference sequence). Germline trimming cut 5 bases from V and 12 bases from J; bases unmatched to any gene: 15.

In its sample, this clone was seen once. The J gene is TRBJ2-7, the V gene TRBV6-5, with D perhaps TRBD2 (6 bases). Germline CDR1 MNHEY, CDR2 SVGAGI. The CDR3 sequence is 14 residues long. The V end was cut by 2 bases, the J end by 4 bases, with 12 bases between. This CDR3 is CASSYDGSLYEQYF. The CDR3 nucleotides read TGTGCCAGCAGTTACGACGGGAGTTTATACGAGCAGTACTTC.

V is TRBV9 and J is TRBJ1-2, with 9 bases that match TRBD1. CDR3 size: 14 residues. J lost 6 bases, V lost 0 bases, and 3 bases had no gene match. Germline V lookup: CDR1 SGDLS, CDR2 YYNGEE. CDR3 DNA: TGTGCCAGCAGCGTAGTAACAGGGGGCCATGGCTACACCTTC. Translating gives CASSVVTGGHGYTF.

The chain joins TRBV4-1 to TRBJ2-5, with 12 bases that match TRBD1. The J call is uncertain, as TRBJ2-7 better fits the DNA end. The CDR3 is 15 amino acids. Looked up from germline, CDR1 is MGHRA and CDR2 is YSYEKL. The CDR3 here is CASSQGQGASYEQYF. In nucleotides, the CDR3 is TGCGCCAGCAGCCAGGGACAGGGGGCTTCGTACGAGCAGTACTTC.

CDR3: CASSSSTDTQYF. In DNA form, the CDR3 reads TGTGCCAGCAGTTCCAGCACAGATACGCAGTATTTT. This chain links TRBV6-5 with TRBJ2-3; D not certain. The germline V gene has CDR1 MNHEY and CDR2 SVGAGI. This CDR3 has 12 residues. The V end lost 4 bases, the J end lost 0 bases, and 2 bases lay between the germline ends.